These 8 T cell receptor beta chains originate from one sample sequenced in a study of T cell responses to AZD1222 COVID-19 vaccine. The protocol was immunoSEQ multiplex PCR, while the TCRdb copy is restricted to in-frame clones and leaves out a portion. This sample has around 110,000 clones, with 85% to 95% found just once. This material consisted of peripheral blood, taken on day 0 of AZD1222 vaccination. These receptors originate from an adult in good health.

The CDR3 DNA reads as TGTGCCAGCAGCCAAGCGGGGGTGGGTGGCTACACCTTC. Protein: CASSQAGVGGYTF. The rearrangement joins TRBV14 to TRBJ1-2; tentative D call: TRBD1 (5 bases). CDR3 size: 13 residues. Germline CDR1 and CDR2: SGHDN and FVKESK. The V end lost 1 base, the J end lost 7 bases, and 10 bases lay between the germline ends.

This chain connects TRBV2 to TRBJ1-6, with D hard to call. Germline lookup yields CDR1 SNHLY and CDR2 FYNNEI. The CDR3 runs to 15 residues. Trimming cost V 2 bases and J 10 bases, with 15 bases left between them. The CDR3 DNA is TGTGCCAGCAGTGAACAAGGAGGGCTAGGCTCACCCCTCCACTTT. Translated, it gives CASSEQGGLGSPLHF.

The V gene is TRBV19, the J gene TRBJ1-2; D unresolved. Between the trimmed V and J ends, which lost 4 bases and 4 bases, there was a span of 16 bases. CDR1 and CDR2 (germline): LNHDA, SQIVND (reference sequence). The CDR3 consists of 15 residues. CDR3 in amino acids: CASSRDYSTGYGYTF. CDR3 coding DNA: TGTGCCAGTAGTAGAGACTATTCGACGGGCTATGGCTACACCTTC.

This sequence joins TRBV7-9 and TRBJ2-5; the D gene is possibly TRBD2 (5 bases). The CDR3 has 15 amino acids. Per germline, CDR1 SEHNR and CDR2 FQNEAQ (reference sequence). V dropped 1 base and J dropped 5 bases, with 14 bases sitting between them. In DNA, the CDR3 is TGTGCCAGCAGCTTAGGAGTGGTGGGCGGGGAGACCCAGTACTTC. This codes for CASSLGVVGGETQYF. The full variable domain, its missing parts supplied by reference TRBV7-9 and TRBJ2-5, is DTGVSQNPRHKITKRGQNVTFRCDPISEHNRLYWYRQTLGQGPEFLTYFQNEAQLEKSRLLSDRFSAERPKGSFSTLEIQRTEQGDSAMYLCASSLGVVGGETQYFGPGTRLLVL.

The genes are TRBV30 and TRBJ1-4, with no clear D. Germline lookup yields CDR1 GTSNPN and CDR2 SVGIG (reference sequence). V lost 4 bases to trimming and J lost 7 bases, with 13 bases between them. This CDR3 has 13 amino acids. Here the CDR3 DNA reads TGTGCCTGGAAAGTTAAGACTGTTGAAAAACTGTTTTTT. As protein: CAWKVKTVEKLFF.

The rearrangement links TRBV10-1 to TRBJ2-5; TRBD1 is a possible D gene (5 bases). This CDR3 has 13 residues. CDR1 and CDR2 (germline): WNHNN, SYGVQD (reference sequence). Trimming shortened V by 4 bases and J by 0 bases, and 6 bases separated the two germline ends. The CDR3 DNA reads TGCGCCAGCAGTGGACAGTACCAAGAGACCCAGTACTTC. Its protein is CASSGQYQETQYF.

The rearrangement joins TRBV7-9 to TRBJ2-3, with D perhaps TRBD2 (6 bases). CDR1 and CDR2 (germline): SEHNR, FQNEAQ (reference sequence). The V gene lost 0 bases and the J gene lost 1 base, with 8 bases spanning the gap. The length of the CDR3 is 15 residues. The CDR3 region has the DNA TGTGCCAGCAGCTTAGCATCTAGCGGCACAGATACGCAGTATTTT. Encoded protein: CASSLASSGTDTQYF.

The chain employs TRBV9 and TRBJ1-3; D unresolved. The CDR3 has 15 amino acids. Germline assignment: CDR1 SGDLS and CDR2 YYNGEE. V lost 0 bases, J lost 0 bases, and 7 bases lay in between. The CDR3 coding sequence is TGTGCCAGCAGCGTAGACTCCTACTCTGGAAACACCATATATTTT. It codes for CASSVDSYSGNTIYF.